This T cell receptor beta chain was recovered during a study of blood T cell repertoires in COVID-19. In the original analysis: Estimates of nucleated cell counts were drawn from the amplification of reference gene primers. Sequencing was performed with immunoSEQ multiplex PCR; in TCRdb, only in-frame clones are kept and a portion is missing. That table supplies the V and J calls and clone size; D and trimming were determined from the DNA. The sample yields 240,000 or so clones, 85% to 90% seen once. Trimming took 5 bases from V and 4 from J; bases not matched to a gene: 4. The CDR3 covers 14 residues. CDR1 MDHEN and CDR2 SYDVKM come from the germline V gene.

The chain is built from TRBV28 and TRBJ1-5; 8 bases line up with TRBD1. The receptor was isolated from a man aged 60-69 years with acute or convalescent COVID-19. The sequencing sample was made of peripheral blood. The CDR3 DNA is TGTGCCAGCAGTCGGGACAGGTGGAATCAGCCCCAGCATTTT. Translated, it gives CASSRDRWNQPQHF.